This T cell receptor beta chain was recovered during a study of T cells in placental villitis. Background on the whole study: To test an allograft-versus-infection hypothesis, the study compared placental TCR-beta repertoires across three groups: villitis of unknown etiology, unaffected controls matched for gestational age, and infectious villitis. Study-wide conclusions, independent of this receptor: CMV-specific clone frequencies were higher in infectious CMV cases than in villitis of unknown etiology (0.011 vs 0.001), which did not differ from controls. Sequencing bulk tissue could not tell helper, regulatory or cytotoxic T cells apart, could not separate maternal from fetal T cells, and left out gamma-delta receptors. Small amounts of decidua were contained in the paraffin blocks, so some of the captured T cells, especially in controls, may have been decidual rather than villous infiltrates.

The study included five infectious villitis placentae (four with confirmed cytomegalovirus and one with Toxoplasma gondii), and these placentae were not matched to the other groups. In the infectious villitis group, the mothers were found to be younger and to have smaller fetuses, and preterm delivery or intrauterine demise was recorded in a couple of cases. After delivery, the placentae were collected and evaluated both grossly and histologically, and only then was archival tissue selected. Five 10-micron scrolls were cut from each FFPE block, and DNA was isolated using the AllPrep DNA/RNA FFPE Tissue kit. DNA concentration and purity were checked by NanoDrop, and RNA quality was assessed on a Bioanalyzer. The immunoSEQ v4 bias-controlled multiplex PCR assay, performed blinded to group allocation, was used to amplify TCR-beta CDR3 regions from genomic DNA. To estimate the quantities of nucleated cells and T cells in each sample, reference gene primers were included together with the TCR-beta primers. Sequencing of the libraries was performed on an Illumina MiSeq with a 100-cycle paired-end protocol. The study's processing was this. Diversity and richness were calculated in immunoSEQ Analyzer software; richness by iChao1, clonality based on Pielou evenness and Shannon diversity (0-1, higher means less diverse). CDR3 amino acid sequences together with their V/J genes were searched in VDJdb for CMV, EBV and influenza A specificities using confidence 3 and substitution 2. The Morisita-Horn index was used to measure TCR-beta amino acid clonotype overlap among the villitis of unknown etiology, infectious villitis and control repertoires. TCRdb stores this immuneACCESS table with in-frame sequences only. Part of the clones is absent; in the studies checked, under half of the shortfall reflects unresolved V genes, and no reason is known for the rest. V and J calls and clone size follow that table, whereas D and trimming were derived from the DNA. The sample records roughly 3,400 clones, approximately 68% of which are singletons. The ten largest clones add up to about a sixth of the sample.

About this clone itself: The clone's antigen remains unknown. Base qualities are not at hand, and no much larger clone is one base apart.

From the germline V gene, CDR1 is SGHNT and CDR2 is YENEEA. Trimming costs V 5 bases and J 7 bases, and their ends lie 12 bases apart. Counted from cysteine to phenylalanine, this CDR3 has 14 amino acids. CDR3 DNA only is kept here, 42 bases in frame from base 1. The sample comprised placental tissue containing maternal and fetal cells. The receptor's source is a human patient with infectious villitis; the placental T cells may come from both mother and fetus. The rearranged chain carries TRBV11-3 and TRBJ1-6; there is no confident call for the D gene. CDR3 loop: CASSNGQENSPLHF. The base sequence is TGTGCCAGCAGCAACGGGCAGGAGAATTCACCCCTCCACTTT.